Presented here are 3 T cell receptor beta chains from one specimen sequenced in a study of shared clonotypes between healthy human individuals. The repertoire was sequenced with immunoSEQ multiplex PCR; TCRdb's copy has only in-frame clones and lacks some. Among about half a million clones listed, 65% to 80% were seen once. The sample comprised PBMCs. The receptor set was obtained from a woman aged 40-49 years in good health. Some clones in this sample may be carry-over from other donors' samples.

The rearrangement joins TRBV5-4 to TRBJ2-2; D unclear. Germline CDR1 and CDR2: SGHNT and YYREEE (reference sequence). The length of the CDR3 is 17 residues. Trimming took 0 bases from V and 8 from J, leaving 20 bases between them. The CDR3 sequence: CASSLVDGGPPSGELFF. CDR3 sequence (DNA): TGTGCCAGCAGCTTGGTGGACGGCGGCCCCCCCTCAGGGGAGCTGTTTTTT.

The chain is built from TRBV5-1 and TRBJ2-5; 11 bases map to TRBD2. Germline V gene data show CDR1 as SGHRS and CDR2 as YFSETQ. J was trimmed by 5 bases and V by 0 bases; bases with no gene match: 6. The CDR3 length is 16 residues. The CDR3 nucleotides are TGCGCCAGCAGCTTGGGTACTAGCGGGAGTGGGGAGACCCAGTACTTC. Translation: CASSLGTSGSGETQYF.

This chain uses TRBV2 with TRBJ2-1; possible D gene TRBD1, 6 bases. This CDR3 is 11 amino acids long. Trimming left V 6 bases short and J 9 bases short, with 9 bases between. Germline CDR1 SNHLY, CDR2 FYNNEI. CDR3 amino acids: CASRTGIEQFF. The CDR3 DNA reads as TGTGCCAGCAGGACAGGAATTGAGCAGTTCTTC. Using reference TRBV2 and TRBJ2-1 for the parts outside the CDR3, the full variable domain is EPEVTQTPSHQVTQMGQEVILRCVPISNHLYFYWYRQILGQKVEFLVSFYNNEISEKSEIFDDQFSVERPDGSNFTLKIRSTKLEDSAMYFCASRTGIEQFFGPGTRLTVL.